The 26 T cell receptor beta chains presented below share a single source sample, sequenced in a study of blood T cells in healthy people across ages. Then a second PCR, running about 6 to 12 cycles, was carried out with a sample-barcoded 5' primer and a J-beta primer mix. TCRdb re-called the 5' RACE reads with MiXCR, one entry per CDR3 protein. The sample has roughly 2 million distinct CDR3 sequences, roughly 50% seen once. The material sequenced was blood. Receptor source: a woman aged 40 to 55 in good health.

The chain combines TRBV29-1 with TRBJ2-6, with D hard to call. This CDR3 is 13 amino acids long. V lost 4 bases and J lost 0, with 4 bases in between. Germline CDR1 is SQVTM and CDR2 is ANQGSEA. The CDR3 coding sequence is TGCAGCGTTGTCCTCTCTGGGGCCAACGTCCTGACTTTC. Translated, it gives CSVVLSGANVLTF.

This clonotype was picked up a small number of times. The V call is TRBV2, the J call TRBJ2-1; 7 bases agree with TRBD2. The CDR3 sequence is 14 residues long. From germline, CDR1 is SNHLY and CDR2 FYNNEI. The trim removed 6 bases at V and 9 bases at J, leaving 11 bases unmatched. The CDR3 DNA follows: TGTGCCAGCAGGAGTGCGGGGGAGTTAAGTGAGCAGTTCTTC. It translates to CASRSAGELSEQFF.

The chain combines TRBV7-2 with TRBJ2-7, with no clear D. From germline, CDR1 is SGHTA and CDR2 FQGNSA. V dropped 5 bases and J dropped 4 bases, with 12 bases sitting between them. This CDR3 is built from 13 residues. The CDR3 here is CASSPYPVYEQYF. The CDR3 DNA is TGTGCCAGCAGCCCATATCCAGTGTACGAGCAGTACTTC.

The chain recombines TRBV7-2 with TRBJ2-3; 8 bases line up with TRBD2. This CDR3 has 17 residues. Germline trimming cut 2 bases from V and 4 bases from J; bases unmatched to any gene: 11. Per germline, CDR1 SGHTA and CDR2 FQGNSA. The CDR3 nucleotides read TGTGCCAGCAGCTTAACTCCTAGCGGGCTGGGGGCAGATACGCAGTATTTT. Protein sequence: CASSLTPSGLGADTQYF.

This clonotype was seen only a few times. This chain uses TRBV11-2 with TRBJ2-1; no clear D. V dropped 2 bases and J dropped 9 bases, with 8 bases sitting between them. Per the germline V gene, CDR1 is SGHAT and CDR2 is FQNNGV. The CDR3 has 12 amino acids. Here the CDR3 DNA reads TGTGCCAGCAGCTTAATTCCCACTGAGCAGTTCTTC. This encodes CASSLIPTEQFF.

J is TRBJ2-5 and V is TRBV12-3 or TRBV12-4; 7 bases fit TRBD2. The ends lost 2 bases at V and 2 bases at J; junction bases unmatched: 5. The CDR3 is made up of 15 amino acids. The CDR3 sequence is CASSLLSGPQETQYF. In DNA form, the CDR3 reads TGTGCCAGCAGTTTACTTAGCGGGCCGCAAGAGACCCAGTACTTC.

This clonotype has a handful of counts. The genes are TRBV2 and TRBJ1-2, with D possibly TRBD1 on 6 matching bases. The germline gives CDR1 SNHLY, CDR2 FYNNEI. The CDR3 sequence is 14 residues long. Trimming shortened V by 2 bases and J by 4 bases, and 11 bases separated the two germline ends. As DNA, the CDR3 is TGTGCCAGCAGTGAAAATTACAGGGCCTATGGCTACACCTTC. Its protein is CASSENYRAYGYTF.

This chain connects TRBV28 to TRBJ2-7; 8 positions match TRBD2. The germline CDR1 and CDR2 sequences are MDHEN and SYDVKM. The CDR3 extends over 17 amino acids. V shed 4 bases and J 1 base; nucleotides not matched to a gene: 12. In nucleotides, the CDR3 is TGTGCCAGCAGTTCCCAGGTGGAGCGGGGGAATTCCTACGAGCAGTACTTC. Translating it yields CASSSQVERGNSYEQYF.

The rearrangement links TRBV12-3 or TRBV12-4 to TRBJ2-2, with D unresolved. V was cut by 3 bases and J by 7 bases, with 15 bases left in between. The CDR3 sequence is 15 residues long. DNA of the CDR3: TGTGCCAGCAGTTTCATTACGGGTTTCGGCGGGGAGCTGTTTTTT. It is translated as CASSFITGFGGELFF.

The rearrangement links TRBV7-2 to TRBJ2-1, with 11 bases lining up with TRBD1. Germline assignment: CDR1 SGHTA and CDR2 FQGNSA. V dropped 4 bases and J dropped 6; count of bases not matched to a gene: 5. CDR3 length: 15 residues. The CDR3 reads CASSSTDRGLNEQFF. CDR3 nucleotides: TGTGCCAGCAGCTCCACGGACAGGGGGCTCAATGAGCAGTTCTTC.

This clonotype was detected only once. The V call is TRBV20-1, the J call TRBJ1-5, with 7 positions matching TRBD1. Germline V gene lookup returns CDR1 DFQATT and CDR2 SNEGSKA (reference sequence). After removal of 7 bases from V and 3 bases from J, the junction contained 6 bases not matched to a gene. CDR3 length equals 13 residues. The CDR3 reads CSGNRGLNQPQHF. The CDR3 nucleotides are TGCAGTGGAAACAGGGGCCTCAATCAGCCCCAGCATTTT.

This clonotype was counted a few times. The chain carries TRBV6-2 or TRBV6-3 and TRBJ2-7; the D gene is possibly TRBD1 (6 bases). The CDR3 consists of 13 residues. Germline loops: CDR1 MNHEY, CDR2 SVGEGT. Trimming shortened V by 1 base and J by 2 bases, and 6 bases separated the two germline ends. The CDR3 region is CASSYYRAYEQYF. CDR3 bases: TGTGCCAGCAGTTACTACAGGGCCTACGAGCAGTACTTC.

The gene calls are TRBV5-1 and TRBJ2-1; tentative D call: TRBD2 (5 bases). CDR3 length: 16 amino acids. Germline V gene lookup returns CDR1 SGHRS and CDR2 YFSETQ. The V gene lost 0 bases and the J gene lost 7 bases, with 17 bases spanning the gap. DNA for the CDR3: TGCGCCAGCAGCTTGGCACAGACCGGGATAGGGAATGAGCAGTTCTTC. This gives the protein CASSLAQTGIGNEQFF.

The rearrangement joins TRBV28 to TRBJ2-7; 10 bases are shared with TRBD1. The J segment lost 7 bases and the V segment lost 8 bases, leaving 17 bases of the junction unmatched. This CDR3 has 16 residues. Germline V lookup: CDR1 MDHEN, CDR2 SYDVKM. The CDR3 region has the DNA TGTGCCAGCGACCGAACCGGGACAGGGGAGTTAAATGAGCAGTACTTC. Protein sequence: CASDRTGTGELNEQYF. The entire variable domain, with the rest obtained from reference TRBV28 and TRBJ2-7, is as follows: DVKVTQSSRYLVKRTGEKVFLECVQDMDHENMFWYRQDPGLGLRLIYFSYDVKMKEKGDIPEGYSVSREKKERFSLILESASTNQTSMYLCASDRTGTGELNEQYFGPGTRLTVT.

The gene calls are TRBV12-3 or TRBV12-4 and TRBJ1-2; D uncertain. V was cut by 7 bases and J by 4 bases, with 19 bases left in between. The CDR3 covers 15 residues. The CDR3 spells CASTPRGGRGYGYTF. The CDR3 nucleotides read TGTGCCAGCACCCCCCGGGGAGGCCGGGGCTATGGCTACACCTTC.

CDR3 amino acids: CSARGQGGSNQPQHF. The CDR3, as DNA: TGCAGTGCGCGTGGACAGGGCGGGAGCAATCAGCCCCAGCATTTT. This chain links TRBV20-1 with TRBJ1-5, with 8 nucleotides matching TRBD1. There are 15 residues in the CDR3. The J segment lost 1 base and the V segment lost 6 bases, leaving 8 bases of the junction unmatched. CDR1 and CDR2 from the germline V gene are DFQATT and SNEGSKA (reference sequence).

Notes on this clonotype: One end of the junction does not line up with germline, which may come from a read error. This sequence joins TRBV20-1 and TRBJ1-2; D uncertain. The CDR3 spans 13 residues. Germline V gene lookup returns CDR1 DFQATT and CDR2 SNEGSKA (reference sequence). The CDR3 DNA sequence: TGCGGTGCTCTAGGATCAGCTGGGGATGGCTACACCTTC. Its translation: CGALGSAGDGYTF.

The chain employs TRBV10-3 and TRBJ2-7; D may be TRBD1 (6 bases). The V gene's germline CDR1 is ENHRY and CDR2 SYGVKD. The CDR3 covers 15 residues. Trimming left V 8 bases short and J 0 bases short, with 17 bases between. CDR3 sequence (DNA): TGTGCCATCCCTTTTAACAGGGAAATCTCCTACGAGCAGTACTTC. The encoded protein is CAIPFNREISYEQYF.

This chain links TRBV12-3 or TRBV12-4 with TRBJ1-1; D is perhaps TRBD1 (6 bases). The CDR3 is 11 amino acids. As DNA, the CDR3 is TGTGCAGTGGGGGGCGGCACTGAAGCTTTCTTT. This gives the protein CAVGGGTEAFF.

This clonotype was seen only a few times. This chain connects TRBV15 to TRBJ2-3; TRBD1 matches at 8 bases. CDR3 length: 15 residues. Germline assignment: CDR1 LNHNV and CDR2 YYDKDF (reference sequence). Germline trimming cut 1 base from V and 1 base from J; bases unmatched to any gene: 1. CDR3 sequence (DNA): TGTGCCACCAGCAGAGGGGGACAGGGCACAGATACGCAGTATTTT. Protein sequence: CATSRGGQGTDTQYF.

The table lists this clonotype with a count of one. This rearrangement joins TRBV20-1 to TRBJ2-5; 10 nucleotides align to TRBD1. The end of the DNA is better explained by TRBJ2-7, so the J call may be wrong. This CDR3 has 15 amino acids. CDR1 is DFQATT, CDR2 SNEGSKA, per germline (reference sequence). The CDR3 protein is CSASSTGTGAGEQYF. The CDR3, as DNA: TGCAGTGCTAGTAGCACCGGGACAGGGGCTGGCGAGCAGTACTTC.

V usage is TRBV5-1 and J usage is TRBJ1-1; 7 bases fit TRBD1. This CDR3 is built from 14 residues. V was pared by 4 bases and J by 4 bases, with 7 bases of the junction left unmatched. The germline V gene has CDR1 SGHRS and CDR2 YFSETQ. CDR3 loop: CASSPATGTTEAFF. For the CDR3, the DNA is TGCGCCAGCAGCCCAGCGACAGGGACCACTGAAGCTTTCTTT.

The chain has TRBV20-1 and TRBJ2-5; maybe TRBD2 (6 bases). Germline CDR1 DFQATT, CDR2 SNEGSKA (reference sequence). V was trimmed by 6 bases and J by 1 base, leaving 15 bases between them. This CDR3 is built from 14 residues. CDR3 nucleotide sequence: TGCAGTGCACAATCGACTAGTTTCCAAGAGACCCAGTACTTC. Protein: CSAQSTSFQETQYF.

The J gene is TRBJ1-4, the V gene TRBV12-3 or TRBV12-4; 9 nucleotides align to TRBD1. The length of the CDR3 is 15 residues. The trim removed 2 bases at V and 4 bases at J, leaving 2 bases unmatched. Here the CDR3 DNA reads TGTGCCAGCAGTTTAAGGACAGGGGATAATGAAAAACTGTTTTTT. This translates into CASSLRTGDNEKLFF.

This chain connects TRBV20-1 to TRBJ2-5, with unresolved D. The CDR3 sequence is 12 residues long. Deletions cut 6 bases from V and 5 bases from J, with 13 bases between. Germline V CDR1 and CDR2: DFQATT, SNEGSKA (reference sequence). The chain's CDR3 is CSASDGRETQYF. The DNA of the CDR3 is TGCAGTGCGAGCGATGGTAGGGAGACCCAGTACTTC.

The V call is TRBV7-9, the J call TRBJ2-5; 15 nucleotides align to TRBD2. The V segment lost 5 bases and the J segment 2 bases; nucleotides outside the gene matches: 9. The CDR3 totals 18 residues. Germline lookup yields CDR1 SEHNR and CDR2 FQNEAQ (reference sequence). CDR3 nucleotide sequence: TGTGCCAGCAGCCCCAGGACTAGCGGGGGGGACTTTCAAGAGACCCAGTACTTC. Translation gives CASSPRTSGGDFQETQYF.